This TCR beta chain was captured in a study of T-cell memory formation after mild COVID-19. Germline values: CDR1 LGHNA, CDR2 YSLEER. V gave up 4 bases and J gave up 2 bases, with 18 bases separating them. The CDR3 extends over 18 amino acids. This clonotype was observed a few times. 5'RACE, which relied on constant-segment primers, yielded TCR alpha and TCR beta cDNA libraries carrying sample barcodes and UMIs. MiXCR, applied by TCRdb to the 5' RACE reads, yields one record per CDR3 protein. The sample yields hundreds of thousands of distinct CDR3 sequences, 7% to 10% seen once. The chain employs TRBV4-3 and TRBJ1-6; D ambiguous. The clonotype originates from a man between 18 and 29 years old who had mild COVID-19 (a few samples of this study predate the infection). Cell type and time point are not known. The sequencing input was PBMCs or a T cell subset sorted from them (not recorded which). The CDR3 nucleotides are TGCGCCAGCAGCCGAATCGCTCCATTAGGCGCCTATAATTCACCCCTCCACTTT. Translation: CASSRIAPLGAYNSPLHF.